This passage covers 12 T cell receptor beta chains from one sample sequenced in a study of T cells in Graves' hyperthyroidism and ophthalmopathy. TCR beta CDR3 region amplification was performed from RNA transcripts. The HTBI primer set was used in a first-round RT-PCR of the TCR CDR3. TCRdb re-analysed the multiplex PCR reads in MiXCR, keeping a single row per CDR3 protein. There are 90,000 to 120,000 distinct CDR3 sequences in the sample; 16% occur only once, and 42% lies in the top ten. Sequenced input: blood. The receptor source for this set is a woman aged 45 to 65 with Graves' hyperthyroidism.

There are many counts of this clonotype. The chain carries TRBV7-3 and TRBJ2-1; TRBD2 is a possible D gene (7 bases). Trimming pared 2 bases from V and 8 bases from J, leaving 19 bases between. From germline, CDR1 is SGHTA and CDR2 FQGTGA. The length of the CDR3 is 16 residues. CDR3 bases: TGTGCCAGCAGCTTAGGGGGGGCTAGTGGTGGGCATGAGCAGTTCTTC. Its protein is CASSLGGASGGHEQFF.

This clonotype was counted ten times or more. V usage is TRBV7-9 and J usage is TRBJ1-1; 8 bases align to TRBD1. V was pared by 1 base and J by 8 bases, with 3 bases of the junction left unmatched. Germline V gene sequence: CDR1 SEHNR, CDR2 FQNEAQ (reference sequence). This CDR3 comprises 13 residues. The CDR3 here is CASSLGTGGEAFF. The CDR3 region has the DNA TGTGCCAGCAGCTTAGGAACAGGGGGAGAAGCTTTCTTT.

There are many counts of this clonotype. The rearrangement joins TRBV20-1 to TRBJ2-7; D uncertain. Trimming stripped 3 bases from V and 5 bases from J, with 14 bases between. CDR1 is DFQATT, CDR2 SNEGSKA, per germline (reference sequence). The CDR3 extends over 13 amino acids. Written as DNA, the CDR3 is TGCAGTGCTAGGAAACACACAGCCCACGAGCAGTACTTC. It translates to CSARKHTAHEQYF.

This clonotype was counted many times. The chain combines TRBV29-1 with TRBJ1-1, with D hard to call. Germline V CDR1 and CDR2: SQVTM, ANQGSEA. The CDR3 runs 14 residues. Trimming took 4 bases from V and 0 from J, leaving 12 bases between them. The CDR3 DNA follows: TGCAGCGTTGTGCCCCAGTTCATGAACACTGAAGCTTTCTTT. This gives the protein CSVVPQFMNTEAFF.

This clonotype was found many times. V and J are TRBV27 and TRBJ1-6; D gene uncertain. The CDR3 loop spans 14 amino acids. V lost 3 bases and J lost 6, with 9 bases in between. Looked up from germline, CDR1 is MNHEY and CDR2 is SMNVEV (reference sequence). The CDR3 DNA follows: TGTGCCAGCAGTTTTAGAGGGTTTAATTCACCCCTCCACTTT. Its translation: CASSFRGFNSPLHF.

This clonotype was counted ten times or more. This sequence joins TRBV6-1 and TRBJ1-1; 9 nucleotides match TRBD1. The CDR3 totals 14 residues. Germline V gives CDR1 MNHNS, CDR2 SASEGT. The J segment lost 4 bases and the V segment lost 6 bases, leaving 6 bases of the junction unmatched. The CDR3 region has the DNA TGTGCCAGCAGGGTACAGGGGGCGACCACTGAAGCTTTCTTT. Protein sequence: CASRVQGATTEAFF.

This clonotype was seen a handful of times. Possible read error: a much larger clone is one base away. The chain is built from TRBV6-2 or TRBV6-3 and TRBJ2-7, with D unclear. V dropped 6 bases and J dropped 3 bases, with 3 bases sitting between them. The length of the CDR3 is 10 residues. Germline V lookup: CDR1 MNHEY, CDR2 SVGEGT. The CDR3: CASRNYEQYF. CDR3 nucleotide sequence: TGTGCCAGCAGGAACTACGAGCAGTACTTC.

This clonotype was picked up many times. The chain uses TRBV27 and TRBJ1-2; D perhaps matches TRBD1 (5 bases). Per germline, CDR1 MNHEY and CDR2 SMNVEV (reference sequence). The CDR3 is 13 amino acids. The V end was cut by 4 bases, the J end by 7 bases, with 13 bases between. This CDR3 is CASSSLLGLGYTF. The DNA for the CDR3 is TGTGCCAGCAGTTCCCTGCTGGGACTTGGCTACACCTTC.

Many counts were recorded for this clonotype. This chain links TRBV13 with TRBJ2-7; the D gene is possibly TRBD1 (6 bases). This CDR3 comprises 12 residues. Germline assignment: CDR1 PRHDT and CDR2 FYEKMQ (reference sequence). The ends were cut back, 5 bases at V and 4 bases at J, with 9 bases in the middle. Here the CDR3 DNA reads TGTGCCAGCAGCCGTAGGGGGTACGAGCAGTACTTC. Protein product: CASSRRGYEQYF.

This clonotype has ten or more counts. The V and J genes are TRBV30 and TRBJ2-5; TRBD2 aligns across 14 bases. The CDR3 totals 19 residues. V lost 3 bases, J lost 1 base, and 13 bases stayed unmatched. CDR1 and CDR2 (germline): GTSNPN, SVGIG (reference sequence). The CDR3 sequence: CAWSGGGTSGSMGQETQYF. CDR3 bases: TGTGCCTGGAGCGGAGGGGGGACTAGCGGGAGTATGGGCCAAGAGACCCAGTACTTC.

This clonotype was seen repeatedly, ten times or more. The chain has TRBV19 and TRBJ1-1; perhaps TRBD1 as D (6 bases). The CDR3 runs to 15 residues. In germline, CDR1 is LNHDA, CDR2 SQIVND (reference sequence). V dropped 5 bases and J dropped 4 bases, with 17 bases sitting between them. The CDR3 is CASSPRGQGITEAFF. CDR3 nucleotide sequence: TGTGCCAGTAGTCCGCGGGGTCAGGGGATCACTGAAGCTTTCTTT.

Many counts were recorded for this clonotype. The CDR3 loop is CASSDPSGTYPYEQYF. The CDR3 DNA reads as TGTGCCAGTAGTGACCCTAGCGGGACCTACCCTTACGAGCAGTACTTC. V is TRBV19 and J is TRBJ2-7, with 9 bases that match TRBD2. J lost 4 bases, V lost 5 bases, and 12 bases had no gene match. This CDR3 has 16 amino acids. Germline loops: CDR1 LNHDA, CDR2 SQIVND (reference sequence).